This TCR beta chain derives from a study of cytomegalovirus exposure and HLA in healthy donors. Study-level background: Findings of an earlier analysis included 90 million to 120 million unique TCR beta sequences from roughly 200 million T cells. Study-level points and caveats: Overall, approximately 150 TCR beta chains were annotated as cytomegalovirus-associated. In an earlier analysis, about 87% or about 30%: the productive usage of most TCR beta V segments.

The CDR3 has 12 amino acids. Trimming removed 5 bases from V and 7 bases from J; junction bases left unmatched: 4. Germline lookup yields CDR1 MDHEN and CDR2 SYDVKM. PCR was performed using 60 Vbeta and 13 Jbeta primers. Sequencing was performed with immunoSEQ multiplex PCR; in TCRdb, only in-frame clones are kept and a portion is missing. The sample shows roughly 100,000 clones, around 75% of them seen only once. On this clone: Its antigen is still unknown.

This rearrangement joins TRBV28 to TRBJ1-2; TRBD1 matches 7 bases. This TCR was recovered from a man aged 25-45 years in good health and CMV-seronegative. Sequencing was done on a sample of PBMCs. CDR3 protein: CASSDYRGGYTF. The CDR3 DNA reads as TGTGCCAGCAGTGACTACAGGGGTGGCTACACCTTC.